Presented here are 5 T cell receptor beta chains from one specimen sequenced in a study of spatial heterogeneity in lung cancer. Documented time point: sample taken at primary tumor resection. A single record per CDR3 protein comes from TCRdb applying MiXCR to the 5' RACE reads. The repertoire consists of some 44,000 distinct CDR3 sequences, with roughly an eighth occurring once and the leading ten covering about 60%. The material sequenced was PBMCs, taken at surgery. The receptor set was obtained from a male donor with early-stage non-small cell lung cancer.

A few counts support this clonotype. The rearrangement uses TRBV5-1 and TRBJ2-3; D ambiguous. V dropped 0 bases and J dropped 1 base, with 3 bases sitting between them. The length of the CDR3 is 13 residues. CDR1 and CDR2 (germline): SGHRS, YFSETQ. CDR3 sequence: CASSLGRTDTQYF. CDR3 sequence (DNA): TGCGCCAGCAGCTTGGGGCGCACAGATACGCAGTATTTT.

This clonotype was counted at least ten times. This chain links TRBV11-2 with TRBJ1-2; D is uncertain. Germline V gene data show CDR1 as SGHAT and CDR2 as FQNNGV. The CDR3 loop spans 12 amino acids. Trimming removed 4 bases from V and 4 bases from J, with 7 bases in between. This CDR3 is CASSSDSYGYTF. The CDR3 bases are TGTGCCAGCAGCTCCGATAGCTATGGCTACACCTTC.

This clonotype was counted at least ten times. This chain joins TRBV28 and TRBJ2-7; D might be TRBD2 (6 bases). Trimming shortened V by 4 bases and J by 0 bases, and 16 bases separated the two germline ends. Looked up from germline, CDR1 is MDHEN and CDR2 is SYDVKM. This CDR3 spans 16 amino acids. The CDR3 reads CASSYKLAVSSYEQYF. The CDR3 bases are TGTGCCAGCAGTTATAAACTAGCCGTAAGCTCCTACGAGCAGTACTTC.

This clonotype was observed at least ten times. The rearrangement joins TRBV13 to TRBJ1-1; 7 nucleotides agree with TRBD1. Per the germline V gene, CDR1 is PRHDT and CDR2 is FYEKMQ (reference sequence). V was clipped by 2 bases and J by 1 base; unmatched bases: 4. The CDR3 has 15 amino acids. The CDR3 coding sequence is TGTGCCAGCAGCTTAAATACAGGGGAGAACACTGAAGCTTTCTTT. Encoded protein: CASSLNTGENTEAFF.

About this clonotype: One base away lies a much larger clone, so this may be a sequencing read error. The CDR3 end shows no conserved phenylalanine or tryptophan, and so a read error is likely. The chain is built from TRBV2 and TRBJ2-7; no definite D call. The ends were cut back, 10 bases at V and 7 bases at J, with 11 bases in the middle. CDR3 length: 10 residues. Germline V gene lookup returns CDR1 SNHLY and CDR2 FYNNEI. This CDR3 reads CAIPLDEQYC. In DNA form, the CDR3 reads TGTGCCATCCCATTAGATGAGCAGTACTGC.